These T cell receptor beta chains were read from a single sample in a study of EBV T-cell therapy then PD-1 blockade in nasopharyngeal carcinoma. Their specific antigens are unknown. Data came from immunoSEQ multiplex PCR; TCRdb stores just in-frame clones and leaves some out. The table shows approximately 21,000 clones, with over 70% occurring only once. The specimen was CD8+ T cells from blood, collected at roughly day 67 from a patient whose treatment included autologous EBV-specific T cells and nivolumab. These receptors were taken from a man in his forties with nasopharyngeal carcinoma. Each CDR3 is given with its conserved first and last residue. D genes are given only for firm matches. The listing skips clone size in some rows; elsewhere it reads once, few, many or a size class.

d_call	v_call	clone_size	j_call	cdr3_aa	cdr3_nt
-	TRBV19	-	TRBJ2-5	CASSIYLRKETQYF	TGTGCCAGTAGTATATATCTGCGTAAAGAGACCCAGTACTTC
-	TRBV7-6	-	TRBJ1-1	CASSPTKNTEAFF	TGTGCCAGCAGCCCGACAAAGAACACTGAAGCTTTCTTT
TRBD1	TRBV4-3	-	TRBJ1-2	CASSQLTGLSYGYTF	TGCGCCAGCAGCCAACTGACAGGGCTTAGCTATGGCTACACCTTC
-	TRBV9	-	TRBJ2-1	CASRYSPVENEQFF	TGTGCCAGCAGGTACTCCCCCGTGGAAAATGAGCAGTTCTTC
TRBD1	TRBV9	-	TRBJ1-2	CASSPRGRDYGYTF	TGTGCCAGCAGCCCCAGGGGGCGGGACTATGGCTACACCTTC
-	TRBV9	-	TRBJ1-2	CASSGGESYGYTF	TGTGCCAGCAGCGGTGGGGAGAGCTATGGCTACACCTTC
-	TRBV10-3	-	TRBJ1-3	CAIGPGQKMFSGNTIYF	TGTGCCATCGGGCCTGGTCAGAAGATGTTCTCTGGAAACACCATATATTTT
TRBD1	TRBV4-3	-	TRBJ2-7	CASSLGTGPYEQYF	TGCGCCAGCAGCCTCGGGACAGGGCCCTACGAGCAGTACTTC
-	TRBV13	once	TRBJ1-3	CASSSPDGSGNTIYF	TGTGCCAGCAGCTCCCCCGACGGATCTGGAAACACCATATATTTT
-	TRBV28	-	TRBJ1-6	CASSRGQFNSPLHF	TGTGCCAGCAGCCGAGGACAGTTTAATTCACCCCTCCACTTT
-	TRBV24-1	-	TRBJ2-1	CATSDFANEQFF	TGTGCCACCAGTGATTTTGCCAATGAGCAGTTCTTC
-	TRBV27	once	TRBJ2-5	CASSFTGTSGETQYF	TGTGCCAGCAGTTTCACTGGGACGTCTGGAGAGACCCAGTACTTC
TRBD1	TRBV27	-	TRBJ1-1	CASSPLTGGKEAFF	TGTGCCAGCAGCCCCCTAACAGGGGGGAAGGAAGCTTTCTTT
TRBD2	TRBV6-1	-	TRBJ2-3	CASSGRLAGHTDTQYF	TGTGCCAGCAGTGGCAGACTAGCGGGGCACACAGATACGCAGTATTTT
TRBD1	TRBV28	-	TRBJ2-7	CASSFGTVGAYEQYF	TGTGCCAGCAGTTTCGGGACAGTAGGAGCCTACGAGCAGTACTTC
-	TRBV7-2	-	TRBJ2-1	CASSFYRANEQFF	TGTGCCAGCAGCTTCTACAGGGCGAATGAGCAGTTCTTC
-	TRBV9	-	TRBJ2-5	CASSVAGALQETQYF	TGTGCCAGCAGCGTAGCGGGCGCTCTCCAAGAGACCCAGTACTTC
-	TRBV27	-	TRBJ2-7	CASSLSKQYYEQYF	TGTGCCAGCAGTTTATCGAAGCAGTACTACGAGCAGTACTTC
-	TRBV4-1	-	TRBJ2-3	CASSQGRDWGDTQYF	TGCGCCAGCAGCCAAGGGCGGGATTGGGGAGATACGCAGTATTTT
-	TRBV6-1	-	TRBJ2-2	CASSEAQGTTGELFF	TGTGCCAGCAGTGAAGCGCAGGGAACGACCGGGGAGCTGTTTTTT
-	TRBV4-3	-	TRBJ1-1	CASSQDRVGPGTEAFF	TGCGCCAGCAGCCAAGATCGGGTGGGGCCGGGCACTGAAGCTTTCTTT
TRBD1	TRBV24-1	-	TRBJ1-2	CATSDVGQINYGYTF	TGTGCCACCAGTGATGTGGGACAGATTAACTATGGCTACACCTTC